This TCR beta chain was captured in a study of siplizumab effects on memory and regulatory T cells (dated 2019 in TCRdb). Regarding the complete study: The study examined how the anti-CD2 antibody siplizumab affects alloreactive T-cell subsets in allogeneic mixed lymphocyte reactions built from human PBMCs.

Overall study outcomes, separate from this receptor: Because sequences at frequencies below about 10^-5 were poorly captured, only a minor fraction of alloreactive clones could be mapped back to unstimulated subsets. A naive or memory phenotype could not be assigned to roughly 75-97% of proliferating CD4+ or CD8+ clones. Unstimulated naive T cells appeared more diverse than memory T cells, and naive cells seemed to contribute substantially to the alloresponse. Whether proliferating Tregs from siplizumab cultures were suppressive was not functionally confirmed. The cumulative frequency of alloreactive sequences traceable to unstimulated CD4+ memory T cells was significantly reduced by siplizumab. In reactions with siplizumab, an average of roughly 70% of mappable alloreactive CD4+ clones were Treg-derived, compared with 26.9% in control reactions.

Concerning this clone: The target of this receptor is not known. Within one base of it there is no much larger clone, and no base qualities were kept.

V gives up 6 bases and J gives up 5 bases, and the segment between their germline ends measures 11 bases. The CDR3 numbers 13 residues from cysteine through phenylalanine. Solely the CDR3 DNA is kept, with 39 bases framed from the first base. Per the germline V gene (reference sequence), WNHNN is the CDR1 and SYGVQD is the CDR2. Sorted unstimulated T cells and proliferating T cells recovered from mixed lymphocyte reactions underwent TCRbeta CDR3 sequencing. Fresh whole blood from approximately ten HLA-typed healthy donors was used to isolate PBMCs. To map where alloreactive clones came from, CD4+ non-regulatory T cells in the unstimulated state were FACS-sorted. The library came from the immunoSEQ multiplex PCR assay. About 10^5 TCR templates per sample were assayed by the deep sequencing platform. Genomic DNA extracted from sorted T cells was the material used for TCRbeta CDR3 sequencing. For the original study's pipeline: The R programming language was used for clonal analysis of the TCRbeta CDR3 data. Alloreactive CD4+ and CD8+ clones were defined by comparing unstimulated samples with post-reaction CFSE-low samples. By matching sequences to the repertoires of sorted unstimulated Treg and non-Treg cells, each alloreactive CD4+ clone was assigned a regulatory or non-regulatory origin. This immuneACCESS table, as held by TCRdb, lists in-frame sequences with V and J called but not all clones. Of the missing ones, under half trace to an unresolved V gene in checked studies; the others have no known cause. That table furnishes V, J and clone size, whereas the DNA furnished D and trimming. In this sample the table shows roughly 93,000 clones, about 93% of which occur a single time. 1% to 1.5% of the sample belongs to the ten largest clones.

The source of this sequence is a human donor in good health. Material for sequencing was non-Treg CD4+ T cells sorted from blood. In light of the paper, this sample's cell subset or site label describes: FACS-sorted unstimulated CD4+ non-regulatory T cells. The chain employs TRBV10-1 and TRBJ2-1, and the D gene may be TRBD2, 6 bases matching. The DNA sequence is as follows: TGCGCCAGCAGCAGGGACTTAAACAATGAGCAGTTCTTC. Its coded protein is CASSRDLNNEQFF.